The rows below give T cell receptor beta chains drawn from one sample of a study of glioma-infiltrating T cells after dendritic cell vaccination. The table came from immunoSEQ multiplex PCR; TCRdb's copy has only in-frame clones and leaves some out. The sample has about 64,000 clones, about nine tenths seen once; the top ten hold 11%. The sample was blood, taken after dendritic cell vaccination. These receptors were taken from a human donor with glioblastoma. The CDR3 runs from the conserved cysteine through the conserved F or W. A D gene is named only where the DNA matches it firmly. Size tells how often a clone was seen (once, few, many) or the class of an expanded clone, and some rows leave it out.

V gene	clone size	J gene	D gene	CDR3 protein	CDR3 DNA
TRBV10-1	few	TRBJ2-2	NA	CASTVGGSGELFF	TGCGCCAGCACCGTAGGGGGATCCGGGGAGCTGTTTTTT
TRBV25-1	NA	TRBJ2-6	NA	CASSIQGPGANVLTF	TGTGCCAGCAGTATCCAGGGTCCTGGGGCCAACGTCCTGACTTTC
TRBV15	NA	TRBJ1-5	NA	CATSRDGQGSQPQHF	TGTGCCACCAGCAGAGATGGGCAGGGAAGTCAGCCCCAGCATTTT
TRBV7-9	few	TRBJ1-1	TRBD1	CASSLETGGTEAFF	TGTGCCAGCAGCTTAGAAACAGGGGGCACTGAAGCTTTCTTT
TRBV7-9	NA	TRBJ1-2	NA	CASSFNIRQANYGYTF	TGTGCCAGCAGCTTTAACATCAGACAGGCTAACTATGGCTACACCTTC
TRBV6-1	NA	TRBJ2-2	NA	CASSEGGPGELFF	TGTGCCAGCAGTGAAGGCGGGCCCGGGGAGCTGTTTTTT
TRBV28	once	TRBJ1-5	TRBD1	CASSPRTGPGHQPQHF	TGTGCCAGCAGCCCTAGGACAGGACCAGGTCATCAGCCCCAGCATTTT
TRBV7-2	NA	TRBJ2-1	TRBD2	CASSPPLAGVAQFF	TGTGCCAGCAGCCCTCCGCTAGCGGGAGTGGCGCAGTTCTTC
TRBV2	NA	TRBJ1-2	TRBD1	CASSEGDRVNYGYTF	TGTGCCAGCAGTGAAGGGGACAGGGTTAACTATGGCTACACCTTC
TRBV5-1	NA	TRBJ2-2	NA	CASLGSGNTGELFF	TGCGCCAGCTTGGGTAGCGGGAACACCGGGGAGCTGTTTTTT
TRBV9	NA	TRBJ2-1	NA	CASSVVRQAVYNEQFF	TGTGCCAGCAGCGTAGTACGACAGGCAGTCTACAATGAGCAGTTCTTC
TRBV5-4	NA	TRBJ2-3	TRBD2	CASSLPTSGVSTDTQYF	TGTGCCAGCAGCTTACCAACTAGCGGGGTTAGCACAGATACGCAGTATTTT